These 21 T cell receptor beta chains originate from one sample sequenced in a study of beta chain features in type 1 diabetes. These TCRs' antigens remain unknown. Overall study findings and caveats: Shortening that was moderate but significant affected the TCRB CDR3s of Type 1 diabetes patients in all four CD4+ subsets.

Isolated RNA was reverse transcribed in full, so expressed TCRB transcripts were sequenced. Here immunoSEQ multiplex PCR was the method, and the copy in TCRdb shows in-frame clones only, minus some. Among under 250,000 clones listed, about 15% were seen once. Sequenced input: naive CD4+ T cells from blood. The origin of the receptors is a man under 40 with type 1 diabetes.

This clone showed up just a few times. J is TRBJ2-2 and V is TRBV7-2; 9 positions agree with TRBD1. The V gene's germline CDR1 is SGHTA and CDR2 FQGNSA. The CDR3 sequence is 16 residues long. Germline trimming cut 3 bases from V and 1 base from J; bases unmatched to any gene: 3. The CDR3 coding sequence is TGTGCCAGCAGCTTCCTGGGACAGGGGAACACCGGGGAGCTGTTTTTT. The encoded protein is CASSFLGQGNTGELFF.

This clone was observed a few times. V and J are TRBV5-1 and TRBJ2-1; the D gene is possibly TRBD2 (7 bases). This CDR3 contains 13 residues. Germline V gene data show CDR1 as SGHRS and CDR2 as YFSETQ. Trimming shortened V by 0 bases and J by 7 bases, and 8 bases separated the two germline ends. CDR3 residues: CASSLEGGNEQFF. The CDR3 nucleotides read TGCGCCAGCAGCTTGGAGGGGGGGAATGAGCAGTTCTTC.

The chain has TRBV6-5 and TRBJ2-3; tentative D call: TRBD2 (6 bases). The V end was cut by 6 bases, the J end by 3 bases, with 13 bases between. This CDR3 is built from 14 residues. Germline CDR1 is MNHEY and CDR2 is SVGAGI. DNA for the CDR3: TGTGCCAGCAGCCCGCCCGCGGGAACAGATACGCAGTATTTT. Translated: CASSPPAGTDTQYF.

This chain links TRBV6-5 with TRBJ2-7, with 9 bases matching TRBD1. Germline-derived CDR1 and CDR2 are MNHEY and SVGAGI. The CDR3 extends over 14 amino acids. With V trimmed by 5 bases and J by 2 bases, 4 bases remained unmatched. CDR3 in amino acids: CASSRQGGPYEQYF. The CDR3, as DNA: TGTGCCAGCAGTAGACAGGGGGGCCCCTACGAGCAGTACTTC.

This clone was counted between two and nine times. The V gene is TRBV7-8, the J gene TRBJ2-2, with TRBD2 as a possible D gene (6 bases). Germline CDR1 SGHVS, CDR2 FQNEAQ. V shed 2 bases and J shed 4 bases, with 17 bases lying between them. This CDR3 is built from 17 residues. The CDR3 DNA sequence: TGTGCCAGCAGCTTATTGTTCTGGAGGGATCGCACCGGGGAGCTGTTTTTT. This translates into CASSLLFWRDRTGELFF.

The chain's CDR3 is CATSRDRRVFSLNEKLFF. CDR3 DNA: TGTGCCACCAGCAGAGATCGCAGGGTTTTTTCCCTAAATGAAAAACTGTTTTTT. The chain employs TRBV15 and TRBJ1-4; tentatively, D is TRBD1 (5 bases). CDR3 size: 18 residues. Trimming shortened V by 0 bases and J by 5 bases, and 19 bases separated the two germline ends. The V gene's germline CDR1 is LNHNV and CDR2 YYDKDF (reference sequence).

The chain has TRBV9 and TRBJ2-1; 8 nucleotides agree with TRBD2. With 4 bases clipped from V and 4 bases from J, the junction kept 10 bases outside the gene matches. Germline CDR1 SGDLS, CDR2 YYNGEE. This CDR3 contains 16 residues. CDR3 region: CASSSRFSGGYNEQFF. The CDR3, as DNA: TGTGCCAGCAGCTCCCGTTTCAGCGGGGGTTACAATGAGCAGTTCTTC.

This clone was seen a handful of times. The rearrangement joins TRBV4-1 to TRBJ1-3; 9 bases align to TRBD1. The CDR3 is 17 amino acids. With 4 bases clipped from V and 0 bases from J, the junction kept 7 bases outside the gene matches. Germline CDR1 is MGHRA and CDR2 is YSYEKL. CDR3 region: CASSLVQTGGSGNTIYF. Written as DNA, the CDR3 is TGCGCCAGCAGCCTTGTCCAGACAGGGGGCTCTGGAAACACCATATATTTT.

This clone was counted only a few times. The conserved final phenylalanine or tryptophan is absent from the CDR3, which likely points to a read error. The limits of the CDR3 on the DNA are not certain, so only TCRdb's listed CDR3 is given. The V gene is TRBV27, the J gene TRBJ1-4. Germline values: CDR1 MNHEY, CDR2 SMNVEV (reference sequence). The CDR3 is 11 residues long, ends included. Here the CDR3 reads CASSLRGLYPD.

The V and J genes are TRBV11-2 and TRBJ1-2; D not certain. V lost 0 bases to trimming and J lost 2 bases, with 4 bases between them. CDR3 length: 13 amino acids. Per the germline V gene, CDR1 is SGHAT and CDR2 is FQNNGV. DNA for the CDR3: TGTGCCAGCAGCTTAGATCCGAACTATGGCTACACCTTC. Protein sequence: CASSLDPNYGYTF.

The CDR3 loop reads CASSSVPNSPLHF. The CDR3 bases are TGTGCCAGCAGTTCAGTACCCAATTCACCCCTCCACTTT. The gene calls are TRBV6-6 and TRBJ1-6; D gene uncertain. The CDR3 spans 13 residues. Trimming stripped 4 bases from V and 7 bases from J, with 8 bases between. CDR1 and CDR2 from the germline V gene are MNHNY and SVGAGI (reference sequence).

This rearrangement joins TRBV29-1 to TRBJ2-7; TRBD2 might be the D (6 bases). Trimming took off 7 bases at V and 0 bases at J, with 10 bases between the two ends. This CDR3 comprises 12 residues. Germline V gives CDR1 SQVTM, CDR2 ANQGSEA. The CDR3 DNA reads TGCAGCGCGGGGGAGGTCTCCTACGAGCAGTACTTC. This codes for CSAGEVSYEQYF.

The sample holds a few counts of this clone. The chain combines TRBV29-1 with TRBJ1-1; D may be TRBD1 (6 bases). V gave up 6 bases and J gave up 1 base, with 18 bases separating them. The CDR3 loop spans 15 amino acids. Germline CDR1 reads SQVTM; CDR2 reads ANQGSEA. In DNA, the CDR3 is TGCAGCGTCGGGGGTCGGGGGGCTTGGAACACTGAAGCTTTCTTT. Translation gives CSVGGRGAWNTEAFF.

The rearrangement uses TRBV2 and TRBJ2-6, with 13 bases aligning to TRBD2. V was clipped by 4 bases and J by 3 bases; unmatched bases: 6. CDR1 is SNHLY and CDR2 is FYNNEI in the germline V gene. This CDR3 comprises 18 residues. The CDR3 region is CASSVSGLAGLGANVLTF. CDR3 sequence (DNA): TGTGCCAGCAGTGTGTCGGGACTAGCGGGGCTTGGGGCCAACGTCCTGACTTTC.

The rearrangement links TRBV9 to TRBJ2-3, with D uncertain. V lost 2 bases to trimming and J lost 3 bases, with 4 bases between them. Germline loops: CDR1 SGDLS, CDR2 YYNGEE. The CDR3 covers 12 residues. The CDR3 region is CASSVQTDTQYF. As DNA, the CDR3 is TGTGCCAGCAGCGTTCAGACAGATACGCAGTATTTT.

This clone was seen a handful of times. The chain uses TRBV5-1 and TRBJ2-7, with D tentatively TRBD2 (6 bases). Germline CDR1 SGHRS, CDR2 YFSETQ. The germline V and J ends were trimmed by 5 bases and 7 bases, with 22 bases remaining between them. The CDR3 loop spans 15 amino acids. The CDR3 DNA follows: TGCGCCAGCAGTCGGAATCGGCAGGGTGGAGGGGAGCAGTACTTC. As protein: CASSRNRQGGGEQYF.

This clone was found a few times. The same CDR3 can be traced to other DNA sequences in this sample. This chain connects TRBV30 to TRBJ1-1, with a weak D call TRBD1 (6 bases). Trimming left V 5 bases short and J 0 bases short, with 10 bases between. Germline V gives CDR1 GTSNPN, CDR2 SVGIG (reference sequence). CDR3 length: 13 amino acids. CDR3 sequence reads: CAWGGQLNTEAFF. CDR3 DNA: TGTGCCTGGGGAGGACAGCTGAACACTGAAGCTTTCTTT.

This clone was seen only a few times. This chain uses TRBV10-3 with TRBJ1-1, with 7 nucleotides matching TRBD1. Germline V gene lookup returns CDR1 ENHRY and CDR2 SYGVKD. The CDR3 spans 14 residues. The V gene end was trimmed by 7 bases and the J gene end by 5 bases; junction bases not matched to a gene: 10. CDR3 protein: CAIKGTVLRTEAFF. CDR3 sequence (DNA): TGTGCCATCAAGGGGACAGTACTCAGGACTGAAGCTTTCTTT.

This chain links TRBV2 with TRBJ2-7; TRBD2 agrees at 9 bases. The V and J ends lost 1 base and 7 bases, in that order; junction bases with no gene match: 14. Germline CDR1 and CDR2: SNHLY and FYNNEI. The CDR3 contains 17 residues. CDR3 protein: CASSEGPVPGLAGEQYF. The CDR3 nucleotides read TGTGCCAGCAGTGAAGGGCCGGTACCGGGACTAGCCGGGGAGCAGTACTTC.

This clone was counted only a few times. The chain combines TRBV7-2 with TRBJ2-3; perhaps TRBD1 as D (6 bases). V was cut by 5 bases and J by 6 bases, with 12 bases left in between. Germline-derived CDR1 and CDR2 are SGHTA and FQGNSA. CDR3 length: 13 residues. CDR3 coding DNA: TGTGCCAGCAGCCCATCTAGGGGGGATACGCAGTATTTT. The encoded protein is CASSPSRGDTQYF.

The chain links TRBV7-2 to TRBJ2-4, with 8 bases matching TRBD1. Germline lookup yields CDR1 SGHTA and CDR2 FQGNSA. V dropped 5 bases and J dropped 8; count of bases not matched to a gene: 8. The CDR3 is 14 amino acids. The CDR3 bases are TGTGCCAGCAGCCCCCCAGGGGGCTGGGACATTCAGTACTTC. It is translated as CASSPPGGWDIQYF.